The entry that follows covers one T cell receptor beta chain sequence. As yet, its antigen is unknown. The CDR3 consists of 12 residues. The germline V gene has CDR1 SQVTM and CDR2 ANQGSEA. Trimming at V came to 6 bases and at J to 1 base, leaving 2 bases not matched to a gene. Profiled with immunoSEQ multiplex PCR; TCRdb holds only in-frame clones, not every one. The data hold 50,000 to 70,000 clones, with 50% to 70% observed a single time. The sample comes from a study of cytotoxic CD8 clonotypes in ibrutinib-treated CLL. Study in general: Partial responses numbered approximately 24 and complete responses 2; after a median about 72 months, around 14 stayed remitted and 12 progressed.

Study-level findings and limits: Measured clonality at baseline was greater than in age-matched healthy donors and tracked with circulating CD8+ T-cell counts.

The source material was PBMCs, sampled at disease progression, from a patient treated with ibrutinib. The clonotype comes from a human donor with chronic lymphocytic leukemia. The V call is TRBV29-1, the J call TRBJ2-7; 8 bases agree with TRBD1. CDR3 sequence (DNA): TGCAGCGTGGGACAGGTATCCTACGAGCAGTACTTC. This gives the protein CSVGQVSYEQYF.